Sequencing of this T cell receptor beta chain was carried out in a study of cytomegalovirus exposure and HLA in healthy donors. Findings of the study overall: TCR beta V- and J-gene trimming was later associated with a missense DCLRE1C variant.

Of note for this clone: What it binds is not known.

Primers: 60 Vbeta forward and 13 Jbeta reverse. Some clones are missing from TCRdb's copy, which holds only in-frame ones; the method was immunoSEQ multiplex PCR. Here the sample spans roughly 110,000 clones, about 80% being singletons. The specimen sequenced was PBMCs. This sequence was found in a human donor in good health.

CDR3 residues: CASSEDIASGNTIYF. In nucleotides, the CDR3 is TGTGCCAGTAGTGAGGACATCGCCTCTGGAAACACCATATATTTT. The chain employs TRBV19 and TRBJ1-3, with D perhaps TRBD1 (5 bases). V was clipped by 5 bases and J by 0 bases, with 11 bases between them. Germline assignment: CDR1 LNHDA and CDR2 SQIVND (reference sequence). The CDR3 is 15 amino acids.